This TCR beta chain came from a study of control samples from healthy donors and cancer patients (dated by TCRdb to 2018 to 2021). A remark on this clone: Its target antigen remains unknown. No much larger clone is present one base from it, and per-base qualities are unavailable.

The library was obtained by the immunoSEQ multiplex PCR assay. TCRdb retrieved this table from immuneACCESS and kept in-frame rearrangements only. Not all clones are present; in checked studies, unresolved V genes account for under half, and no reason is known for the remainder. This sample gives roughly 150,000 clones in total; 80% to 90% of them show up just once. Around 1.6% of the sample belongs to the ten largest clones. The receptor's source is a man aged 18 to 30 in good health. The sequenced sample was blood.

The CDR3 protein is CASSPQGGYSSGANVLTF. The sequenced DNA is TGTGCCAGCAGCCCTCAAGGAGGTTATAGCTCTGGGGCCAACGTCCTGACTTTC. This sequence uses TRBV9 and TRBJ2-6; TRBD2 is a possible D gene, resting on 5 matching bases. CDR1 and CDR2 (SGDLS, YYNGEE) derive from the germline V gene. V is reduced by 4 bases and J by 0 bases, leaving a spacing of 17 bases between them. The CDR3 goes from the cysteine to the phenylalanine over 18 residues. Solely the CDR3 DNA is kept, with 54 bases framed from the first base.